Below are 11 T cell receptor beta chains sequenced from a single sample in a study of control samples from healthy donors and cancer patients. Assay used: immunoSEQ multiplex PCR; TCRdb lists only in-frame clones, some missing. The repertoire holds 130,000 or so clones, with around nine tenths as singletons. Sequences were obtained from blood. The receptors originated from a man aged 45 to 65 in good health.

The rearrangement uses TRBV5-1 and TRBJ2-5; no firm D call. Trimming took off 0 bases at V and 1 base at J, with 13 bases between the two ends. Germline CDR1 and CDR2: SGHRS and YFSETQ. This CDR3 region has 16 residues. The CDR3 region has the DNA TGCGCCAGCAGCTTGGGGCACAGTCGAAGCCAAGAGACCCAGTACTTC. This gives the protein CASSLGHSRSQETQYF.

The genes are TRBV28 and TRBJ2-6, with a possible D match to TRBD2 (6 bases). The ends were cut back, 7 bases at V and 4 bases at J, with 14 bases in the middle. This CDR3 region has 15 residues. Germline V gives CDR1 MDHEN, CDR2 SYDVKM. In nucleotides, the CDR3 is TGTGCCAGCACTGGAGGGCGGGTGGGGGCCAACGTCCTGACTTTC. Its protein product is CASTGGRVGANVLTF. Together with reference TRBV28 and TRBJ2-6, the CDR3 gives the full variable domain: DVKVTQSSRYLVKRTGEKVFLECVQDMDHENMFWYRQDPGLGLRLIYFSYDVKMKEKGDIPEGYSVSREKKERFSLILESASTNQTSMYLCASTGGRVGANVLTFGAGSRLTVL.

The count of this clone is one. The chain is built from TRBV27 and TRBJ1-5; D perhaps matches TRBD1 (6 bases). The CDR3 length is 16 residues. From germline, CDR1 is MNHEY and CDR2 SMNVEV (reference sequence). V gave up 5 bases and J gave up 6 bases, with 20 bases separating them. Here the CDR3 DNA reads TGTGCCAGCAGTACCCTCGGGAGGGGGGTTATTCAGCCCCAGCATTTT. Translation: CASSTLGRGVIQPQHF.

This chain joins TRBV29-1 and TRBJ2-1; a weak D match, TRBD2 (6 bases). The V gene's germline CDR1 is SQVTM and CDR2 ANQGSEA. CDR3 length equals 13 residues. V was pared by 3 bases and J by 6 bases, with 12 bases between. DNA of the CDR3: TGCAGCGTTGAGTACGAAGCGGGCAATGAGCAGTTCTTC. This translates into CSVEYEAGNEQFF.

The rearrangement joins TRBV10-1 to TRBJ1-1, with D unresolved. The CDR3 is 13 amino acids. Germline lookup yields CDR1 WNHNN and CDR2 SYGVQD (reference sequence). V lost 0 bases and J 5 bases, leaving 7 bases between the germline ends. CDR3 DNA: TGCGCCAGCAGTGAGTCGGCCATAACTGAAGCTTTCTTT. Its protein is CASSESAITEAFF.

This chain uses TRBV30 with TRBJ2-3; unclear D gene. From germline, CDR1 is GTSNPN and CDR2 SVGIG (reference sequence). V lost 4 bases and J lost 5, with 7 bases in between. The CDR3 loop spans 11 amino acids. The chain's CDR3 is CAWIPGDTQYF. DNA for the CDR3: TGTGCCTGGATCCCGGGAGATACGCAGTATTTT.

The CDR3 DNA reads TGTGCCAGCAGCTGGGGAACGCCACCGTACCAAGAGACCCAGTACTTC. It translates to CASSWGTPPYQETQYF. The chain uses TRBV3-1 (or the pseudogene TRBV3-2) and TRBJ2-5; D call uncertain. Germline-derived CDR1 and CDR2 are LGHDT and YNNKEL (reference sequence). The V gene lost 5 bases and the J gene lost 0 bases, with 16 bases spanning the gap. The CDR3 is 16 residues long.

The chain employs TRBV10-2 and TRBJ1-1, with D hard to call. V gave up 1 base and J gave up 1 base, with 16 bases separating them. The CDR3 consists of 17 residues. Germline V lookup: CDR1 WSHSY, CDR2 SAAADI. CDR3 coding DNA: TGCGCCAGCAGTGAGTTCCTCACTGGGCAGACGAACACTGAAGCTTTCTTT. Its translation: CASSEFLTGQTNTEAFF.

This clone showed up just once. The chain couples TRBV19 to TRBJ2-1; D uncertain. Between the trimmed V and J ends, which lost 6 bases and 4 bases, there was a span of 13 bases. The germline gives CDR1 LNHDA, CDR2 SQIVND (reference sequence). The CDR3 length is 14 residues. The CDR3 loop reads CASSLQGRYNEQFF. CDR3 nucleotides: TGTGCCAGTAGCCTTCAAGGCAGATACAATGAGCAGTTCTTC.

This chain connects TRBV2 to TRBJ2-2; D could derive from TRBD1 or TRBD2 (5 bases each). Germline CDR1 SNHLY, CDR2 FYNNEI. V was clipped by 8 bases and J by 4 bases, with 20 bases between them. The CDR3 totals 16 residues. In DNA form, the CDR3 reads TGTGCCAGCGACCAGGGAGCTCTAACTGGCACCGGGGAGCTGTTTTTT. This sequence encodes CASDQGALTGTGELFF.

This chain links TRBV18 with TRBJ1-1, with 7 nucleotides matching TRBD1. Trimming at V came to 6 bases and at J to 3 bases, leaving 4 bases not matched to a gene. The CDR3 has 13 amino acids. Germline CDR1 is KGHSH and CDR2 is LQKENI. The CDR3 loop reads CASSRGGYTEAFF. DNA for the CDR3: TGTGCCAGCTCTCGAGGGGGCTACACTGAAGCTTTCTTT.